These 18 T cell receptor beta chains came from one sample sequenced in a study of T cell responses to AZD1222 COVID-19 vaccine (TCRdb year 2021). To prepare the library, the immunoSEQ multiplex PCR assay was applied. TCRdb stores this immuneACCESS table with in-frame sequences only. Part of the clones is absent; in the studies checked, under half of the shortfall reflects unresolved V genes, and no reason is known for the rest. For this sample the table gives some 130,000 clones, of which around 84% were detected only once. The top ten clones comprise over 3.5% of the sample. Read against the paper, the sample's time point label means: baseline before first vaccination. The sequences come from peripheral blood, collected on day 0 of AZD1222 vaccination. These receptors all stem from an adult in good health.

This rearrangement joins TRBV7-8 to TRBJ1-1; D may be TRBD1 (5 bases). This CDR3 is 13 amino acids long. Germline CDR1 is SGHVS and CDR2 is FQNEAQ. The V end was cut by 5 bases, the J end by 11 bases, with 18 bases between. The CDR3 bases are TGTGCCAGCAGCCCCCAGGGCCGGCCGCACGCTTTCTTT. Amino acid sequence: CASSPQGRPHAFF.

Details on this clone: The junction does not match germline at one end; this may be a read error. The chain couples TRBV19 to TRBJ1-1; D is unresolved. The CDR3 consists of 11 residues. CDR1 LNHDA and CDR2 SQIVND come from the germline V gene (reference sequence). The CDR3 loop is CASSLDTEAFF. Here the CDR3 DNA reads TGTGCCAGTAGTTTAGACACTGAAGCTTTCTTT.

This chain joins TRBV10-3 and TRBJ1-2; D may be TRBD1 (5 bases). V shed 6 bases and J shed 2 bases, with 13 bases lying between them. Germline CDR1 reads ENHRY; CDR2 reads SYGVKD. The length of the CDR3 is 14 residues. The CDR3 DNA sequence: TGTGCCATCAGCCCTTCGACAGTGAACTATGGCTACACCTTC. This translates into CAISPSTVNYGYTF.

This clone turned up a few times. The chain uses TRBV5-5 and TRBJ1-6; the D is unclear. Trimming took off 0 bases at V and 10 bases at J, with 11 bases between the two ends. The germline CDR1 and CDR2 sequences are SGHKS and YYEKEE (reference sequence). The CDR3 length is 14 residues. CDR3 loop: CASSLVPGTSPLHF. The CDR3 bases are TGTGCCAGCAGCTTGGTACCCGGAACCTCACCCCTCCACTTT. Using reference TRBV5-5 and TRBJ1-6 for the parts outside the CDR3, the full variable domain is DAGVTQSPTHLIKTRGQQVTLRCSPISGHKSVSWYQQVLGQGPQFIFQYYEKEERGRGNFPDRFSARQFPNYSSELNVNALLLGDSALYLCASSLVPGTSPLHFGNGTRLTVT.

The chain combines TRBV2 with TRBJ1-1; D not resolved. V lost 4 bases to trimming and J lost 1 base, with 7 bases between them. CDR3 length: 13 residues. Per germline, CDR1 SNHLY and CDR2 FYNNEI. This CDR3 reads CASSVGQNTEAFF. The CDR3 nucleotides are TGTGCCAGCAGTGTAGGGCAGAACACTGAAGCTTTCTTT.

The CDR3 DNA follows: TGTGCCAGCAGCGAAGGGGTGGCAGCGAACACTGAAGCTTTCTTT. Amino acids: CASSEGVAANTEAFF. The genes are TRBV9 and TRBJ1-1, with D tentatively TRBD1 (5 bases). The CDR3 sequence is 15 residues long. Germline V gene data show CDR1 as SGDLS and CDR2 as YYNGEE. Deletions cut 3 bases from V and 1 base from J, with 13 bases between.

The rearrangement uses TRBV6-1 and TRBJ2-5; perhaps TRBD1 as D (5 bases). Germline lookup yields CDR1 MNHNS and CDR2 SASEGT. The CDR3 extends over 14 amino acids. V was pared by 1 base and J by 5 bases, with 11 bases between. CDR3 bases: TGTGCCAGCAGTGAAGGACAGTATAGGGAGACCCAGTACTTC. Translated: CASSEGQYRETQYF.

The chain is built from TRBV11-3 and TRBJ2-1; no definite D call. The CDR3 runs 13 residues. The V and J ends lost 0 bases and 2 bases respectively, with 2 bases between them. The germline V gene encodes CDR1 SGHNT and CDR2 YENEEA. The DNA of the CDR3 is TGTGCCAGCAGCTTAGACCCCTACAATGAGCAGTTCTTC. This encodes CASSLDPYNEQFF.

The V call is TRBV28, the J call TRBJ1-5; 7 nucleotides align to TRBD1. CDR1 is MDHEN and CDR2 is SYDVKM in the germline V gene. The junction had 9 bases not matched to a gene; V was cut back by 4 bases and J by 3 bases. This CDR3 is 16 amino acids long. The CDR3 nucleotides read TGTGCCAGCAGTTCTCTCGGACAGGCCTCCAATCAGCCCCAGCATTTT. Its protein product is CASSSLGQASNQPQHF.

The chain's CDR3 is CASSLRMGNYGYTF. The DNA of the CDR3 is TGTGCCAGCAGCTTAAGGATGGGGAACTATGGCTACACCTTC. This chain uses TRBV5-6 with TRBJ1-2; D ambiguous. V lost 2 bases and J lost 2, with 10 bases in between. The CDR3 sequence is 14 residues long. CDR1 is SGHDT, CDR2 YYEEEE, per germline.

The sample holds a few counts of this clone. The chain recombines TRBV6-2 or TRBV6-3 with TRBJ1-3, with D tentatively TRBD1 (5 bases). Germline V gives CDR1 MNHEY, CDR2 SVGEGT. The CDR3 totals 17 residues. Trimming removed 5 bases from V and 4 bases from J, with 21 bases in between. CDR3 loop: CASSPTAPGVNGNTIYF. The CDR3 nucleotides are TGTGCCAGCAGTCCCACCGCCCCGGGGGTTAACGGAAACACCATATATTTT.

V usage is TRBV7-6 and J usage is TRBJ2-1; TRBD1 or TRBD2 may be the D gene (6 bases each). V was shortened by 5 bases and J by 6 bases, with 17 bases between the two germline ends. This CDR3 contains 15 residues. From germline, CDR1 is SGHVS and CDR2 FNYEAQ. The CDR3 sequence is CASSRPGAAGNEQFF. For the CDR3, the DNA is TGTGCCAGCAGCCGCCCGGGGGCGGCTGGCAATGAGCAGTTCTTC. The whole variable domain, remainder taken from reference TRBV7-6 and TRBJ2-1, is GAGVSQSPRYKVTKRGQDVALRCDPISGHVSLYWYRQALGQGPEFLTYFNYEAQQDKSGLPNDRFSAERPEGSISTLTIQRTEQRDSAMYRCASSRPGAAGNEQFFGPGTRLTVL.

The rearrangement links TRBV5-1 to TRBJ1-2; tentatively, D is TRBD1 (5 bases). This CDR3 spans 14 amino acids. In germline, CDR1 is SGHRS, CDR2 YFSETQ. Trimming took 2 bases from V and 5 from J, leaving 13 bases between them. CDR3 protein: CASSLREQEYGYTF. In DNA, the CDR3 is TGCGCCAGCAGCTTAAGGGAACAGGAGTATGGCTACACCTTC.

The chain's CDR3 is CASSLSGHSQYSNQPQHF. CDR3 bases: TGTGCCAGCAGTTTATCGGGACACTCCCAATATAGCAATCAGCCCCAGCATTTT. The chain employs TRBV28 and TRBJ1-5; perhaps TRBD1 as D (6 bases). The CDR3 is 18 amino acids. V lost 1 base to trimming and J lost 0 bases, with 16 bases between them. Germline V gene sequence: CDR1 MDHEN, CDR2 SYDVKM. The complete variable domain, with remaining parts taken from reference TRBV28 and TRBJ1-5, reads DVKVTQSSRYLVKRTGEKVFLECVQDMDHENMFWYRQDPGLGLRLIYFSYDVKMKEKGDIPEGYSVSREKKERFSLILESASTNQTSMYLCASSLSGHSQYSNQPQHFGDGTRLSIL.

A few counts support this clone. The chain carries TRBV6-5 and TRBJ1-1; D is ambiguous. V dropped 7 bases and J dropped 7 bases, with 13 bases sitting between them. The CDR3 is made up of 12 amino acids. Germline CDR1 is MNHEY and CDR2 is SVGAGI. CDR3 coding DNA: TGTGCCAGCACCCCAGATCATGGTGAAGCTTTCTTT. The encoded protein is CASTPDHGEAFF.

A single count supports this clone. V gene TRBV7-8 combines with J gene TRBJ1-5; TRBD1 is a possible D gene (6 bases). Trimming pared 3 bases from V and 2 bases from J, leaving 8 bases between. This CDR3 contains 14 residues. The germline gives CDR1 SGHVS, CDR2 FQNEAQ. The CDR3 DNA follows: TGTGCCAGCAGCTTCTACAGGGGCAATCAGCCCCAGCATTTT. Translating gives CASSFYRGNQPQHF.

In its sample, this clone was seen many times. This sequence joins TRBV3-1 (or the pseudogene TRBV3-2) and TRBJ1-4; D might be TRBD1 (5 bases). V lost 4 bases and J 5 bases, leaving 14 bases between the germline ends. Germline assignment: CDR1 LGHDT and CDR2 YNNKEL (reference sequence). The length of the CDR3 is 15 residues. CDR3 loop: CASSPRQLTNEKLFF. The CDR3 DNA reads TGTGCCAGCAGCCCGCGACAGCTCACCAATGAAAAACTGTTTTTT.

The chain combines TRBV2 with TRBJ1-2; D is uncertain. Germline V lookup: CDR1 SNHLY, CDR2 FYNNEI. CDR3 length: 13 residues. V gave up 7 bases and J gave up 9 bases, with 18 bases separating them. CDR3 coding DNA: TGTGCCAGCAACGGCTACAACGGCGAGCGCTACACCTTC. Residues: CASNGYNGERYTF.